Included here is one TCR beta chain sequence, with context. Its target is not known. From germline, CDR1 is SNHLY and CDR2 FYNNEI. V was clipped by 0 bases and J by 9 bases, with 12 bases between them. The CDR3 runs to 14 residues. Using immunoSEQ multiplex PCR, the repertoire was profiled, and TCRdb retains in-frame clones only, with some absent. The repertoire consists of approximately 60,000 clones, with 80% to 90% occurring once and the leading ten covering approximately 1%. The data derive from a study of memory CD4+ T cells and cytomegalovirus serostatus. The overall study: Donors were healthy Belgian adults, 8 to 10 CMV seropositive and approximately 25 seronegative.

The study, taken as a whole, reports: Suggested: most of the CMV-linked TCR signature lies in CD4+ memory cells. Of about 150 reported CMV TCRbeta sequences, under 70 were found in memory CD4+ repertoires.

The sort gate was single viable CD3+CD4+CD8-CD45RO+ cells for memory CD4+ T cells. CMV serostatus came from serum IgG against pp150, pp28, p38, p52. The clonotype originates from an adult in good health and CMV-seronegative. This rearrangement joins TRBV2 to TRBJ1-5; TRBD1 is a possible D gene (5 bases). Specimen: memory CD4+ T cells from blood. CDR3 protein: CASSEAGGNRPQHF. The CDR3 DNA sequence: TGTGCCAGCAGTGAAGCCGGGGGGAATAGGCCCCAGCATTTT.